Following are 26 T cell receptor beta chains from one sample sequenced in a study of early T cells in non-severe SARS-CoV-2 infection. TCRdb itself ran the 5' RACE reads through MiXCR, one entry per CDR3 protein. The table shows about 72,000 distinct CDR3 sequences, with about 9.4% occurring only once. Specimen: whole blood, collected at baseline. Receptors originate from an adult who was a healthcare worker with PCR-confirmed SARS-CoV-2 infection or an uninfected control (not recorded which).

The CDR3 loop is CAISQGLSSYEQYF. DNA for the CDR3: TGTGCCATCAGCCAGGGACTCAGCTCCTACGAGCAGTACTTC. V is TRBV10-3 and J is TRBJ2-7; TRBD2 might be the D (6 bases). Deletions cut 6 bases from V and 0 bases from J, with 12 bases between. This CDR3 is built from 14 residues. From germline, CDR1 is ENHRY and CDR2 SYGVKD.

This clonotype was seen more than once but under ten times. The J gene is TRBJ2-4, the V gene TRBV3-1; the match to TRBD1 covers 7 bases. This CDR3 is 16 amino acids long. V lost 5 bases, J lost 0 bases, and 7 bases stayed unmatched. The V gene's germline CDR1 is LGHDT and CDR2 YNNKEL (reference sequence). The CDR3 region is CASSTRTGLAKNIQYF. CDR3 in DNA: TGTGCCAGCAGCACCCGGACAGGTCTAGCCAAAAACATTCAGTACTTC.

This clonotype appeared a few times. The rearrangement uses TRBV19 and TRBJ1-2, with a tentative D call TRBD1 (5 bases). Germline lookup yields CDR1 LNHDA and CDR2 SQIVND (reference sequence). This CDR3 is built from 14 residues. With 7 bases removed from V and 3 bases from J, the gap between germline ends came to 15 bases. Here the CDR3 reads CASKDQGSYYGYTF. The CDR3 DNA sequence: TGTGCCAGTAAGGACCAGGGTTCGTACTATGGCTACACCTTC.

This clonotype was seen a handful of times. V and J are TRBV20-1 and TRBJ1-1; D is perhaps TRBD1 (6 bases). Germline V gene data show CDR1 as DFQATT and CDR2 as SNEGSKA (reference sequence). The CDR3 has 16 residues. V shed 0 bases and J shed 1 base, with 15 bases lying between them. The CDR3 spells CSARDPTGHRNTEAFF. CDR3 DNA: TGCAGTGCTAGAGACCCAACGGGACACCGGAACACTGAAGCTTTCTTT.

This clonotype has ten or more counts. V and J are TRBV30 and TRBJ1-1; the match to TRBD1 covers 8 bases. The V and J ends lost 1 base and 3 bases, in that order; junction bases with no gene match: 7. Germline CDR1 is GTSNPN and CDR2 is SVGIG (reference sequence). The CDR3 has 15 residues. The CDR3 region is CAWSASPGGYTEAFF. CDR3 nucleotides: TGTGCCTGGAGTGCCTCCCCAGGGGGCTACACTGAAGCTTTCTTT.

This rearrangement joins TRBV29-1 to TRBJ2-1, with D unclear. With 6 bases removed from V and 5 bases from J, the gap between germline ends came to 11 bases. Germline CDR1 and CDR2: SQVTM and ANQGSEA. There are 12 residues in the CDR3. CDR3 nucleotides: TGCAGCGTCGCCTCGGGCGACAATGAGCAGTTCTTC. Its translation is CSVASGDNEQFF.

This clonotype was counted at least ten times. The CDR3 DNA follows: TGTGCCAGCATAAGCGACTCTAGCACAGATACGCAGTATTTT. This codes for CASISDSSTDTQYF. This chain links TRBV7-9 with TRBJ2-3; the D is unclear. V lost 7 bases, J lost 0 bases, and 11 bases lay in between. The CDR3 runs 14 residues. Per the germline V gene, CDR1 is SEHNR and CDR2 is FQNEAQ (reference sequence).

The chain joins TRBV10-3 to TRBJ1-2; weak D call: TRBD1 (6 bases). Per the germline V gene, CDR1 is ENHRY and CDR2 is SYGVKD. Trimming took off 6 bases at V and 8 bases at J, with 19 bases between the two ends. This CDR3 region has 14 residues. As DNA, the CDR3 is TGTGCCATCAGCCTTAACAGGGTTTCGGACGGCTACACCTTC. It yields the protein CAISLNRVSDGYTF.

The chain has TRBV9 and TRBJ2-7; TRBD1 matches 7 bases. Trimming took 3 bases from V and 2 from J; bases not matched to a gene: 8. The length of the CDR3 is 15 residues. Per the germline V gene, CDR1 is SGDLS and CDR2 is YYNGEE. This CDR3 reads CASSAGQVPAYEQYF. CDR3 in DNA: TGTGCCAGCAGCGCCGGACAGGTTCCTGCCTACGAGCAGTACTTC.

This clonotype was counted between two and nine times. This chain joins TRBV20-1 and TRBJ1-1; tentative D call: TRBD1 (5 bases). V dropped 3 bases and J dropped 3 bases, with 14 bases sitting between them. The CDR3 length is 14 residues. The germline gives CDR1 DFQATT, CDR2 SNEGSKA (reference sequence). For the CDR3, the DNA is TGCAGTGCTAGTCATAGAGACAGCCACACTGAAGCTTTCTTT. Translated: CSASHRDSHTEAFF.

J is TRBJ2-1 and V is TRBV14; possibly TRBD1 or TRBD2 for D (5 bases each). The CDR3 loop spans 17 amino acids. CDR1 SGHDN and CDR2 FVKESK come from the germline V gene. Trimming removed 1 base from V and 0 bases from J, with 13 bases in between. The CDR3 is CASSQGDGRSSYNEQFF. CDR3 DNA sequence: TGTGCCAGCAGCCAAGGGGACGGTAGAAGCTCCTACAATGAGCAGTTCTTC.

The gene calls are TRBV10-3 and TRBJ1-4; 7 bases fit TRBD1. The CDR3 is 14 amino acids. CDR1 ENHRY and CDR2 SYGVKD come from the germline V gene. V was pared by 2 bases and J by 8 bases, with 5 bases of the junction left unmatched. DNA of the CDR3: TGTGCCATCAGTGAGGGGACAGTTCGCGAAAAACTGTTTTTT. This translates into CAISEGTVREKLFF.

The CDR3 coding sequence is TGTGCCAGCAGCTTGGCCCAGCAGCCCCAGCATTTT. It yields the protein CASSLAQQPQHF. The chain recombines TRBV5-6 with TRBJ1-5; the D is unclear. Germline V lookup: CDR1 SGHDT, CDR2 YYEEEE. Trimming stripped 0 bases from V and 7 bases from J, with 5 bases between. The CDR3 extends over 12 amino acids.

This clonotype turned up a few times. CDR3 bases: TGTGCCAGCAGCCCCACCGTTAGGGGGGCCGGAGATACGCAGTATTTT. Protein: CASSPTVRGAGDTQYF. This rearrangement joins TRBV7-3 to TRBJ2-3; perhaps D is TRBD1 or TRBD2 (6 bases each). CDR1 is SGHTA, CDR2 FQGTGA, per germline. The CDR3 is 16 residues long. The V and J ends lost 5 bases and 5 bases respectively, with 20 bases between them. Looking up the rest from reference TRBV7-3 and TRBJ2-3 gives the full variable domain: GAGVSQTPSNKVTEKGKYVELRCDPISGHTALYWYRQSLGQGPEFLIYFQGTGAADDSGLPNDRFFAVRPEGSVSTLKIQRTERGDSAVYLCASSPTVRGAGDTQYFGPGTRLTVL.

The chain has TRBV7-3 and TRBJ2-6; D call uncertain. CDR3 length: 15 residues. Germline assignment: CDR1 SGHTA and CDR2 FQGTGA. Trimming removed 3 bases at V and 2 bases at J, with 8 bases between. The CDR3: CASSFAGTGANVLTF. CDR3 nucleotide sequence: TGTGCCAGCAGCTTCGCTGGGACTGGGGCCAACGTCCTGACTTTC.

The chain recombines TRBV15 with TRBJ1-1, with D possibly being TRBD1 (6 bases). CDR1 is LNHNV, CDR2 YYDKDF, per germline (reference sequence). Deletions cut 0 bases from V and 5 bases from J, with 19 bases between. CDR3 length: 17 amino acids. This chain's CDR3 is CATSRDRGGSRSTEAFF. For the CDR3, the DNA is TGTGCCACCAGCAGAGATAGAGGGGGATCAAGGAGTACTGAAGCTTTCTTT.

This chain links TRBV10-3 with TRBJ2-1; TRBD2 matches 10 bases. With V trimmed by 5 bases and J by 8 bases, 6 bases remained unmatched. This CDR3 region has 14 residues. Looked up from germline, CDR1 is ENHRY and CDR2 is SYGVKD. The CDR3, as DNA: TGTGCCATCAGTCGAACCGGGACTAGCGATGAGCAGTTCTTC. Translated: CAISRTGTSDEQFF.

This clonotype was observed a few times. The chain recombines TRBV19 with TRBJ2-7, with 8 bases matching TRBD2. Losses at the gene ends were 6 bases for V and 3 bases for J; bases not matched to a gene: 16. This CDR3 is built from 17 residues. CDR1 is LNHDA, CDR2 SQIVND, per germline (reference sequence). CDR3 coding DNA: TGTGCCAGTAGCCCGGGGGGGGACCCAAGCATGATCTACGAGCAGTACTTC. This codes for CASSPGGDPSMIYEQYF.

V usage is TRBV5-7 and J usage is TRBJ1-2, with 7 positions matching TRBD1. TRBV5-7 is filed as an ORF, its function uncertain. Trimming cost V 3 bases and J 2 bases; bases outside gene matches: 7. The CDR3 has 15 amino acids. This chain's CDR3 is CASSSPDRKNYGYTF. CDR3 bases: TGTGCCAGCAGCTCACCGGACAGGAAGAACTATGGCTACACCTTC.

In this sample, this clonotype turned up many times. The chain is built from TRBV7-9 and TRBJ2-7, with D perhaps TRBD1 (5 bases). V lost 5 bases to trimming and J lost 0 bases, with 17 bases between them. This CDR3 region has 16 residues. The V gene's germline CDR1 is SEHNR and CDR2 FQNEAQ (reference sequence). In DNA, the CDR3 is TGTGCCAGCAGCCTAAGACAGAGTCAGAGCTCCTACGAGCAGTACTTC. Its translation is CASSLRQSQSSYEQYF. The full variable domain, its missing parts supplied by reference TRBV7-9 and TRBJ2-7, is DTGVSQNPRHKITKRGQNVTFRCDPISEHNRLYWYRQTLGQGPEFLTYFQNEAQLEKSRLLSDRFSAERPKGSFSTLEIQRTEQGDSAMYLCASSLRQSQSSYEQYFGPGTRLTVT.

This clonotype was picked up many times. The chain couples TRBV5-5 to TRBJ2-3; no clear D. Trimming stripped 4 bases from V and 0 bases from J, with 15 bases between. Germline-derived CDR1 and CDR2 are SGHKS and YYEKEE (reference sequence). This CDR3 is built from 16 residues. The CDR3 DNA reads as TGTGCCAGCAGCCTTCCACCTTTGGGGAGCACAGATACGCAGTATTTT. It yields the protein CASSLPPLGSTDTQYF. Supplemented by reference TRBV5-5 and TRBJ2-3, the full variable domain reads DAGVTQSPTHLIKTRGQQVTLRCSPISGHKSVSWYQQVLGQGPQFIFQYYEKEERGRGNFPDRFSARQFPNYSSELNVNALLLGDSALYLCASSLPPLGSTDTQYFGPGTRLTVL.

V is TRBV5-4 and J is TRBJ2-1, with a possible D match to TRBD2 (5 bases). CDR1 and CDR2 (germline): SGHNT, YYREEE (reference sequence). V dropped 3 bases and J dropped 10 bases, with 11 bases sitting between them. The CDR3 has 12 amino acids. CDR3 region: CASSSAPGEQFF. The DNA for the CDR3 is TGTGCCAGCAGCTCCGCCCCGGGGGAGCAGTTCTTC.

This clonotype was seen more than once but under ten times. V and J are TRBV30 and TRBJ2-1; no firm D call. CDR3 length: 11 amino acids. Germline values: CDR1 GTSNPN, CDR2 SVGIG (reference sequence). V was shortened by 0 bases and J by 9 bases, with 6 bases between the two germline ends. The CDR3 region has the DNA TGTGCCTGGAGTGTACTTGGTGAGCAGTTCTTC. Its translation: CAWSVLGEQFF.

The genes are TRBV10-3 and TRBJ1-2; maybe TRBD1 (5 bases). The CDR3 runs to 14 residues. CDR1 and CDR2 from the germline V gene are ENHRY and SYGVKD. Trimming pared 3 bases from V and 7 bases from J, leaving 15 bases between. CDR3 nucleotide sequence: TGTGCCATCAGTGACCCGGCCGGGGCGGGTGGCTACACCTTC. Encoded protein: CAISDPAGAGGYTF.

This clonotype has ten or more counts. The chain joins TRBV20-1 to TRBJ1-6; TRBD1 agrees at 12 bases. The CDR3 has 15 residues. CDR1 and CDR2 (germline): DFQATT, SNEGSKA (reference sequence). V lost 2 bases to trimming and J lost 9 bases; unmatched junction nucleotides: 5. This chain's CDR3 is CSARPGQGASSPLHF. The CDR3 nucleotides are TGCAGTGCTAGACCGGGACAGGGGGCATCTTCACCCCTCCACTTT.

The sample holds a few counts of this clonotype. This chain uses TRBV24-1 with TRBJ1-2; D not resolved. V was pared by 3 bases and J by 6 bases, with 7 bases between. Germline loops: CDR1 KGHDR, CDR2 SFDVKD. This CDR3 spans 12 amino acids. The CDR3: CATSDPGDGYTF. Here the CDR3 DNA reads TGTGCCACCAGTGATCCCGGGGATGGCTACACCTTC.